This T cell receptor (beta chain) was identified during a study of post-analysis software for immune sequencing data. Findings and limits, study-wide: In patients, TRBV5-6, TRBV5-1 and TRBV20-1 belonged to five TRBV segments found more frequently than in controls.

On this clonotype itself: The antigen remains unidentified.

Trimming removed 3 bases at V and 4 bases at J, with 7 bases between. The germline V gene encodes CDR1 SGHRS and CDR2 YFSETQ. The CDR3 consists of 12 residues. TCR beta cDNA libraries had unique molecular identifiers. A population of about 0.95 to 11 million T cells gave rise to roughly 0.5 million cDNA molecules. MiXCR, run by TCRdb on the PCR reads, gives a single entry per CDR3 protein. This table holds approximately 630,000 distinct CDR3 sequences, around 64% found once. The sequence was obtained from a girl aged 2-9 years with multiple sclerosis. The chain combines TRBV5-1 with TRBJ1-2; D gene uncertain. The sample consisted of blood. CDR3 nucleotides: TGCGCCAGCAGCTCCCAGCTCTATGGCTACACCTTC. The encoded protein is CASSSQLYGYTF.